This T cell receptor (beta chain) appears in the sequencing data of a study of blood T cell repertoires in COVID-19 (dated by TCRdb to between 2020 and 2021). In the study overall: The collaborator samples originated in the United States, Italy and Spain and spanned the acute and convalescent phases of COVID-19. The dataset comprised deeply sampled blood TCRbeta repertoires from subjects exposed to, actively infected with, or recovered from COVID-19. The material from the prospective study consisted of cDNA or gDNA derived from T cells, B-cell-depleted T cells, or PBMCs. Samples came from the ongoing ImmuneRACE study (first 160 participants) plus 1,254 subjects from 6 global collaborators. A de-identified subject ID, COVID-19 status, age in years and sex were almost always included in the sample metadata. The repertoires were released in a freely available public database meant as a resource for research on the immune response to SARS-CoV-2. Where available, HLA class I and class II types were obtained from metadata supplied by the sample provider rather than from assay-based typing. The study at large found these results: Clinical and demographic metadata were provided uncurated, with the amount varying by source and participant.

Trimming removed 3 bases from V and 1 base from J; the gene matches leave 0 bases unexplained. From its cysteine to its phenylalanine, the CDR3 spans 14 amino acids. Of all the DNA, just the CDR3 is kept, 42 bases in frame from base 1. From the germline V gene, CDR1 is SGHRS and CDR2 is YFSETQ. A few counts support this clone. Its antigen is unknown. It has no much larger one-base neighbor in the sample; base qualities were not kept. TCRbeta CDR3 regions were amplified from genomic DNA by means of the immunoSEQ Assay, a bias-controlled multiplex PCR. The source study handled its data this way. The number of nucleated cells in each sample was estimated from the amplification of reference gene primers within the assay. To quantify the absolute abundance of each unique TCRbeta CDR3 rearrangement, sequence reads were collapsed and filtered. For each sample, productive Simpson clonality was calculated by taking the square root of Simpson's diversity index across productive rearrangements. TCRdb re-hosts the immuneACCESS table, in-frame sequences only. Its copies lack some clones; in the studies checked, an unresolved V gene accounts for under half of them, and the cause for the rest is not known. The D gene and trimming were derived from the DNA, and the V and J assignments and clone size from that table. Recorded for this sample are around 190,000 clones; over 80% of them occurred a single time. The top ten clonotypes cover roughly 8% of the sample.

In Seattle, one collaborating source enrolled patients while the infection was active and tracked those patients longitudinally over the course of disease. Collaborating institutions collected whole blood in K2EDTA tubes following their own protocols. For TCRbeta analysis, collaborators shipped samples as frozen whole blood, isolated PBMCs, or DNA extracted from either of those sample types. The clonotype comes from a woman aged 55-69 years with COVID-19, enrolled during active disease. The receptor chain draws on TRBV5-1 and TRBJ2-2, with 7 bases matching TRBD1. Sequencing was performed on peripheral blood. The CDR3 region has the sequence CASSWDRNTGELFF. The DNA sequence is TGCGCCAGCAGCTGGGACAGGAACACCGGGGAGCTGTTTTTT.